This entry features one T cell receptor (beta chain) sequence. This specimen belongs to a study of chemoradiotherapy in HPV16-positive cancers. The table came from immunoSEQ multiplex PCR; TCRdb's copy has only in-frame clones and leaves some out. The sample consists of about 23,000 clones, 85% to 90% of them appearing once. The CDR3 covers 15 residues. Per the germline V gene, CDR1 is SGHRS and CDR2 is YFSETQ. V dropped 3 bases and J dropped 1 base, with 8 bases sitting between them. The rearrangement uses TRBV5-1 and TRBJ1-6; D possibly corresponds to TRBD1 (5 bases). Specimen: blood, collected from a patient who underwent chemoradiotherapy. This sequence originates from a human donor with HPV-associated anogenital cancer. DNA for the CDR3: TGCGCCAGCAGCTCGGAGGGGTCCTATAATTCACCCCTCCACTTT. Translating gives CASSSEGSYNSPLHF.